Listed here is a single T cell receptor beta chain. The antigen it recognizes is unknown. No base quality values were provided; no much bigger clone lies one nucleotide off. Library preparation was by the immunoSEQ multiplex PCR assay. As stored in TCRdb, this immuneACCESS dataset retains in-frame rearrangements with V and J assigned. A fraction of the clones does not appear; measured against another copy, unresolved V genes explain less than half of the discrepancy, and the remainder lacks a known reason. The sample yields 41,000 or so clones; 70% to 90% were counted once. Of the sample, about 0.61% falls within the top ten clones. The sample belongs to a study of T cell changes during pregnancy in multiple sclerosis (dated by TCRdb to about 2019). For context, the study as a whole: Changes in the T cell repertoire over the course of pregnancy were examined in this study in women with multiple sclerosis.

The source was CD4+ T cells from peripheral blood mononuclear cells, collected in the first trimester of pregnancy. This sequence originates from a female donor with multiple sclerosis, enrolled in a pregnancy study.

The CDR3 region has the sequence CASSLAGGAEAFF. In nucleotides, the sequence is TGTGCCAGCAGCTTGGCTGGGGGGGCTGAAGCTTTCTTT. The sequence is built from TRBV5-4 and TRBJ1-1; TRBD1 might be the D gene, on 5 matching bases. Based on the germline V gene (reference sequence), the CDR1 and CDR2 sequences are SGHNT and YYREEE. Trimming costs V 0 bases and J 6 bases, and their ends lie 9 bases apart. The CDR3 starts with the cysteine, ends with the phenylalanine, and has 13 residues. The retained sequence is limited to the CDR3, 39 bases, with the frame set at the first base.